Listed below are T cell receptor beta chains from one sample, sequenced in a study of technical replicates of blood from a handful of donors. Assay used: immunoSEQ multiplex PCR; TCRdb lists only in-frame clones, some missing. The data contain more than 50,000 clones, around nine tenths of them singletons. The specimen was PBMCs. These receptors all come from a human donor in good health. Some clones in this sample may be carry-over from other donors' samples. Each CDR3 is given with its conserved first and last residue. Fields, in order: D gene, clone size, V gene, J gene, CDR3 protein, CDR3 DNA. The D gene is left open where the match is weak. For some rows the clone size is stated as once, few or many, or as a class when expanded; others skip it.

>TRBD1|NA|TRBV29-1|TRBJ2-4
CSGRQGNIQYF
TGCAGCGGGAGACAGGGTAACATTCAGTACTTC
>NA|NA|TRBV5-1|TRBJ2-5
CASSMGLTTGETQYF
TGCGCCAGCAGCATGGGACTTACAACGGGGGAGACCCAGTACTTC
>TRBD1|NA|TRBV6-8|TRBJ2-4
CASSYPSRTGELSKNIQYF
TGTGCCAGCAGTTACCCCAGCCGGACAGGGGAATTGAGCAAAAACATTCAGTACTTC
>TRBD2|few|TRBV11-2|TRBJ2-1
CASSFKGLAGLSSYNEQFF
TGTGCCAGCAGCTTCAAGGGACTAGCGGGATTGTCCTCCTACAATGAGCAGTTCTTC
>NA|NA|TRBV2|TRBJ2-3
CASSDGFSDTDTQYF
TGTGCCAGCAGTGACGGGTTTTCAGACACAGATACGCAGTATTTT
>NA|NA|TRBV6-5|TRBJ1-6
CASNPRENSPLHF
TGTGCCAGCAACCCGCGGGAGAATTCACCCCTCCACTTT
>NA|NA|TRBV28|TRBJ2-3
CASRAPGTDTQYF
TGTGCCAGCAGAGCTCCTGGTACTGATACGCAGTATTTT
>TRBD1|NA|TRBV5-8|TRBJ1-2
CASSLGDRNYGYTF
TGTGCCAGCAGCTTGGGGGACAGAAACTATGGCTACACCTTC
>NA|few|TRBV6-1|TRBJ1-6
CASSEVTALRSPLHF
TGTGCCAGCAGTGAAGTGACCGCGTTGAGGTCACCCCTCCACTTT
>TRBD2|NA|TRBV18|TRBJ2-3
CASSLSGLAGGADTQYF
TGTGCCAGCTCACTTTCGGGACTAGCGGGAGGTGCAGATACGCAGTATTTT
>NA|NA|TRBV2|TRBJ1-1
CASSATVNRVYTEAFF
TGTGCCAGCAGTGCAACAGTAAACAGGGTCTACACTGAAGCTTTCTTT
>NA|NA|TRBV5-4|TRBJ1-1
CASTPDRMNTEAFF
TGTGCCAGCACCCCAGACAGAATGAACACTGAAGCTTTCTTT
>TRBD2|NA|TRBV7-2|TRBJ2-3
CASSLLLAGGADTQYF
TGTGCCAGCAGCTTACTACTAGCGGGGGGGGCAGATACGCAGTATTTT
>NA|NA|TRBV7-2|TRBJ2-2
CASSSTRSGELFF
TGTGCCAGCAGCTCCACTAGGTCCGGGGAGCTGTTTTTT
>NA|NA|TRBV7-9|TRBJ1-2
CASSPGLRGYGYTF
TGTGCCAGCAGCCCGGGCTTACGGGGCTATGGCTACACCTTC
>NA|NA|TRBV5-1|TRBJ2-2
CASSSWGQGGELFF
TGCGCCAGCAGCTCCTGGGGGCAGGGCGGGGAGCTGTTTTTT
>NA|NA|TRBV29-1|TRBJ2-3
CSVSAGSTDTQYF
TGCAGCGTTTCTGCGGGAAGCACAGATACGCAGTATTTT
>NA|few|TRBV7-8|TRBJ1-5
CASSLVPVGGDQPQHF
TGTGCCAGCAGCTTAGTTCCGGTAGGAGGGGATCAGCCCCAGCATTTT
>NA|NA|TRBV27|TRBJ1-1
CASSPPGVVSTDTEAFF
TGTGCCAGCAGTCCCCCGGGGGTGGTGAGTACGGACACTGAAGCTTTCTTT
>TRBD2|once|TRBV25-1|TRBJ2-2
CASSDSGRAIGELFF
TGTGCCAGCAGTGATAGCGGGAGGGCGATCGGGGAGCTGTTTTTT
>NA|NA|TRBV10-3|TRBJ1-5
CAIRGGSNQPQHF
TGTGCCATTAGGGGAGGTAGCAATCAGCCCCAGCATTTT
>TRBD2|NA|TRBV7-2|TRBJ2-3
CASSLARGGPDTQYF
TGTGCCAGCAGCTTAGCCCGGGGGGGCCCAGATACGCAGTATTTT
>TRBD2|NA|TRBV4-1|TRBJ2-2
CASSQYQFPGLAGGRDTGELFF
TGCGCCAGCAGCCAATATCAATTCCCGGGACTAGCGGGAGGGCGGGACACCGGGGAGCTGTTTTTT
>NA|NA|TRBV2|TRBJ2-5
CASKQETQYF
TGTGCCAGTAAACAAGAGACCCAGTACTTC
>TRBD1|NA|TRBV29-1|TRBJ2-2
CSIKTGGSVGELFF
TGCAGCATAAAGACAGGGGGCTCGGTCGGGGAGCTGTTTTTT
>TRBD2|NA|TRBV6-1|TRBJ2-1
CASRAGTSAYNEQFF
TGTGCCAGCCGCGCCGGGACTAGCGCTTACAATGAGCAGTTCTTC
>NA|NA|TRBV4-1|TRBJ1-1
CASSQETRGTEAFF
TGCGCCAGCAGCCAAGAAACCCGGGGCACTGAAGCTTTCTTT
>TRBD1|NA|TRBV11-2|TRBJ1-1
CASSLRTGLITEAFF
TGTGCCAGCAGCCTCCGGACAGGATTAATTACTGAAGCTTTCTTT
>TRBD2|NA|TRBV9|TRBJ2-1
CASSGGSGSFYNEQFF
TGTGCCAGCAGCGGGGGGAGCGGGAGTTTCTACAATGAGCAGTTCTTC
>TRBD1|NA|TRBV6-1|TRBJ1-4
CASTYRQGLNEKLFF
TGTGCCAGCACCTACCGACAGGGCCTTAATGAAAAACTGTTTTTT
>TRBD2|few|TRBV5-1|TRBJ2-1
CASSPRGGQNNEQFF
TGCGCCAGCAGCCCGCGGGGGGGCCAGAACAATGAGCAGTTCTTC
>NA|NA|TRBV2|TRBJ2-3
CASSEFRLRDPYF
TGTGCCAGCAGTGAATTTCGACTCCGCGACCCCTATTTT